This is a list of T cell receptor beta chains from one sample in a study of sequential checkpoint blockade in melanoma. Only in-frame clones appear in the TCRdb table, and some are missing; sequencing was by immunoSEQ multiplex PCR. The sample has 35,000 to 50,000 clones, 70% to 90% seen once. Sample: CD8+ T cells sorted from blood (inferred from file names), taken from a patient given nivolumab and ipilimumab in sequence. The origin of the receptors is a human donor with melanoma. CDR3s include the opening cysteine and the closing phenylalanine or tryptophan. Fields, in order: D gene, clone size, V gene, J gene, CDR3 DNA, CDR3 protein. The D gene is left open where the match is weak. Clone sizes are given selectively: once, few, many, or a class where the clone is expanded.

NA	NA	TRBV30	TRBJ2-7	TGTGCCTGGAGTGTGCCTCAGGTGGGAGACGAGCAGTACTTC	CAWSVPQVGDEQYF
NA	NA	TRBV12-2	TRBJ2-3	TGTGCAAGTAACGACGGGAGCACAGATACGCAGTATTTT	CASNDGSTDTQYF
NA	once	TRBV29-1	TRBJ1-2	TGCATCACCATGGGCCCTAACTATGGCTACACCTTC	CITMGPNYGYTF
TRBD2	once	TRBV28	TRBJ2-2	TGTGCCACAAAGACCGGACTAGCGGAGACCGGGGAGCTGTTTTTT	CATKTGLAETGELFF
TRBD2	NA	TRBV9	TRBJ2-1	TGTGCCAGCAGCGTAGTGTCTAGCGGGAGTAATGAGCAGTTCTTC	CASSVVSSGSNEQFF
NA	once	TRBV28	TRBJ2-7	TGTGCCAGCAGTTTGGAACCGGGACAACACTACGAGCAGTACTTC	CASSLEPGQHYEQYF
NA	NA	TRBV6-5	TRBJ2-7	TGTGCCAGCAGTTACCGGGGAACCTACGAGCAGTACTTC	CASSYRGTYEQYF
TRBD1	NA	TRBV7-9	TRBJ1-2	TGTGCCAGCAGCTTGTTGACAGGGGCTAACTATGGCTACACCTTC	CASSLLTGANYGYTF
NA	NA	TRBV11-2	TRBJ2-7	TGTGCCAGCAGCTTAAGTTCCCAGGGAAGCCTCGAGCAGTACTTC	CASSLSSQGSLEQYF
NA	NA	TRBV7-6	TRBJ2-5	TGTGCCAGCACGGGCACGTCTGGGGAGGAGACCCAGTACTTC	CASTGTSGEETQYF
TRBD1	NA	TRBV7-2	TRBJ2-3	TGTGCCAGCAGCTTAGTTTTTCTGACAGGGCAAACCGACACAGATACGCAGTATTTT	CASSLVFLTGQTDTDTQYF
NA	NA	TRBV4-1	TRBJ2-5	TGCGCCAGCAGCAACCCGGGGGAGACCCAGTACTTC	CASSNPGETQYF
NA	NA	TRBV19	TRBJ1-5	TGTGCGGGGGGAGCTGGTAGCAATCAGCCCCAGCATTTT	CAGGAGSNQPQHF
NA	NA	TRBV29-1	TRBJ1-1	TGCAGCGCTGACGGCGGGGCGAGGACTGAAGCTTTCTTT	CSADGGARTEAFF
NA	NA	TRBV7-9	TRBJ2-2	TGTGCCAGCAGCTTAGACGCCGCCGCAGCCGGGGAGCTGTTTTTT	CASSLDAAAAGELFF
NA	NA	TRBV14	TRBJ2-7	TGTGCCAGCAGCCAACCGAGCTCCTACGAGCAGTACTTC	CASSQPSSYEQYF
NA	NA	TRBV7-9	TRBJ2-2	TGTGCCAGCAGCCCGGACAGCGCTGTGAACACCGGGGAGCTGTTTTTT	CASSPDSAVNTGELFF
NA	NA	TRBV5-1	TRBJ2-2	TGCGCCAGCAGCTTGAGGGGGGGCACGAACACCGGGGAGCTGTTTTTT	CASSLRGGTNTGELFF
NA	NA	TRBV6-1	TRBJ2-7	TGTGCCAGCAGTGATTGGCGGGTCTCCTACGAGCAGTACTTC	CASSDWRVSYEQYF
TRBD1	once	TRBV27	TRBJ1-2	TGTGCCAGCAGTCCTCACCCGACAGGGGCGCTTAACTATGGCTACACCTTC	CASSPHPTGALNYGYTF
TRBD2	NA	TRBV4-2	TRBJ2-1	TGTGCCAGCAGCCAAGCCGGGACTAGCGGGATGAATGAGCAGTTCTTC	CASSQAGTSGMNEQFF
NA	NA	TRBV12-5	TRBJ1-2	TGTGCTAGTGGTTTGGTACCCGGTCCTGATGGCTACACCTTC	CASGLVPGPDGYTF
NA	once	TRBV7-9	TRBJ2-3	TGTGCCAGCAGCCAGACCACGGGGAGAAGCGATACGCAGTATTTT	CASSQTTGRSDTQYF
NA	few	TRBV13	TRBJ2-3	TGTGCCAGCAGCTTCCCTAACGTAGAGGGCCCCGCAGATACGCAGTATTTT	CASSFPNVEGPADTQYF
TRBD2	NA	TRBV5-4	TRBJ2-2	TGTGCCAGCAGCTATAACGGGGGGGTGGGCACCGGGGAGCTGTTTTTT	CASSYNGGVGTGELFF
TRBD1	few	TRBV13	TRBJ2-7	TGTGCCAGCAGATTACAGGGGGCTAGCTCCTACGAGCAGTACTTC	CASRLQGASSYEQYF
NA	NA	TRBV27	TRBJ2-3	TGTGCCAGCAGTTGGTCTAGCTTAGATACGCAGTATTTT	CASSWSSLDTQYF
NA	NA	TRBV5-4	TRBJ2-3	TGTGCCAGCAGCCCCAGGCAGGCAGCCGCAGATACGCAGTATTTT	CASSPRQAAADTQYF
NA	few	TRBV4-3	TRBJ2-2	TGCGCCAGCAGCCCGGGAGTAACGAACACCGGGGAGCTGTTTTTT	CASSPGVTNTGELFF
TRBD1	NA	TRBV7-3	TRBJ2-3	TGTGCCAGCAGCTCCTGGGGGACAGGCACAGATACGCAGTATTTT	CASSSWGTGTDTQYF
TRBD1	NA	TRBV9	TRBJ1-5	TGTGCCAGCAGCTCGGGACAGCTCAATCAGCCCCAGCATTTT	CASSSGQLNQPQHF
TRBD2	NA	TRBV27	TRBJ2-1	TGTGCCAGCAGTTTATTCCCCAGCGGGATGGGAAATGAGCAGTTCTTC	CASSLFPSGMGNEQFF
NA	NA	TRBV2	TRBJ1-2	TGTGCCAGCAGGGTAGACAGTACAAACTATGGCTACACCTTC	CASRVDSTNYGYTF